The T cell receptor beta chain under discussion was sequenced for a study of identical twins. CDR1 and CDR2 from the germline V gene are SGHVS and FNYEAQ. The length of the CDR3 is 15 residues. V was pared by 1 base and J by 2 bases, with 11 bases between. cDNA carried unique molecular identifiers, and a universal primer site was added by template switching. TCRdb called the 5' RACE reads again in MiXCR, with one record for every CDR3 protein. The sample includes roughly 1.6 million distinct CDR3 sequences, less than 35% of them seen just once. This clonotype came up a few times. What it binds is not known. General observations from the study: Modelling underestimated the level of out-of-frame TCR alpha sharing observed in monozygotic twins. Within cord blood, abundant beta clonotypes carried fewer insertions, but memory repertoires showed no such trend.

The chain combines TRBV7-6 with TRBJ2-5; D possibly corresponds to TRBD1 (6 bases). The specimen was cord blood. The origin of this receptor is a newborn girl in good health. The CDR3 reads CASSLGGLVQETQYF. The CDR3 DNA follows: TGTGCCAGCAGCTTAGGGGGGCTGGTGCAAGAGACCCAGTACTTC.